The 11 T cell receptor beta chains in this list originate from one sample, sequenced in a study of T cell changes during pregnancy in multiple sclerosis. Clones were read by immunoSEQ multiplex PCR, and TCRdb kept only the in-frame ones, dropping some. The table records around 40,000 clones, 89% of them present only once. The specimen comprised CD4+ T cells from peripheral blood mononuclear cells, sampled in the first trimester of pregnancy. These receptors were obtained from a female donor with multiple sclerosis, enrolled in a pregnancy study.

The genes are TRBV7-2 and TRBJ1-2; D might be TRBD1 (6 bases). The length of the CDR3 is 14 residues. Germline V lookup: CDR1 SGHTA, CDR2 FQGNSA. With 5 bases removed from V and 4 bases from J, the gap between germline ends came to 14 bases. CDR3 sequence: CASSQGGGLYGYTF. The DNA of the CDR3 is TGTGCCAGCAGCCAGGGTGGGGGCCTCTATGGCTACACCTTC. Combining the CDR3 with reference TRBV7-2 and TRBJ1-2 gives the whole variable domain GAGVSQSPSNKVTEKGKDVELRCDPISGHTALYWYRQSLGQGLEFLIYFQGNSAPDKSGLPSDRFSAERTGGSVSTLTIQRTQQEDSAVYLCASSQGGGLYGYTFGSGTRLTVV.

This chain connects TRBV29-1 to TRBJ2-1; 13 nucleotides align to TRBD2. V lost 6 bases to trimming and J lost 5 bases; unmatched junction nucleotides: 7. This CDR3 has 15 amino acids. Germline V gene lookup returns CDR1 SQVTM and CDR2 ANQGSEA. The CDR3 DNA is TGCAGCGTCCGCCGGACTAGCGGGAGTAACAATGAGCAGTTCTTC. Translating gives CSVRRTSGSNNEQFF.

This chain's CDR3 is CASSPHDLAGGGELFF. Written as DNA, the CDR3 is TGTGCCAGCAGCCCCCACGATCTTGCGGGCGGTGGGGAGCTGTTTTTT. The rearrangement uses TRBV11-2 and TRBJ2-2; a weak D match, TRBD2 (5 bases). Germline V lookup: CDR1 SGHAT, CDR2 FQNNGV. V shed 5 bases and J shed 8 bases, with 21 bases lying between them. This CDR3 has 16 residues.

The chain couples TRBV5-4 to TRBJ2-5; 7 positions agree with TRBD2. V lost 4 bases to trimming and J lost 4 bases; unmatched junction nucleotides: 4. Germline-derived CDR1 and CDR2 are SGHNT and YYREEE (reference sequence). The CDR3 loop spans 13 amino acids. The CDR3 bases are TGTGCCAGCAGCCCAATAGCGGGAGAGACCCAGTACTTC. The encoded protein is CASSPIAGETQYF.

This clone was seen a few times. The rearrangement links TRBV13 to TRBJ2-1, with 8 bases fitting TRBD1. Per germline, CDR1 PRHDT and CDR2 FYEKMQ (reference sequence). This CDR3 comprises 16 residues. V dropped 4 bases and J dropped 8; count of bases not matched to a gene: 13. The CDR3 DNA follows: TGTGCCAGCAGCTACCGGACAGGGAGAGGCACGGATGAGCAGTTCTTC. Protein: CASSYRTGRGTDEQFF.

The V call is TRBV12-5, the J call TRBJ1-5; D might be TRBD1 (6 bases). Trimming took off 0 bases at V and 4 bases at J, with 19 bases between the two ends. CDR1 and CDR2 from the germline V gene are LGHNT and FRNRAP. The CDR3 covers 18 residues. Here the CDR3 DNA reads TGTGCTAGTGGTTTGGTACTGGGGCGGGGGGCAATGAATCAGCCCCAGCATTTT. Its translation is CASGLVLGRGAMNQPQHF.

The J gene is TRBJ2-4, the V gene TRBV10-1; no firm D call. This CDR3 has 13 residues. Germline V lookup: CDR1 WNHNN, CDR2 SYGVQD (reference sequence). The germline V and J ends were trimmed by 8 bases and 1 base, with 9 bases remaining between them. CDR3: CASPSRAKNIQYF. The CDR3 DNA reads TGCGCCAGCCCATCTAGGGCCAAAAACATTCAGTACTTC.

The chain carries TRBV18 and TRBJ2-1; D perhaps matches TRBD2 (5 bases). The ends were cut back, 3 bases at V and 6 bases at J, with 21 bases in the middle. The CDR3 totals 17 residues. Per the germline V gene, CDR1 is KGHSH and CDR2 is LQKENI. The CDR3 DNA reads as TGTGCCAGCTCACCGCGGACTGCTCTCGTCTCGTTCAATGAGCAGTTCTTC. This encodes CASSPRTALVSFNEQFF. The full variable domain, rest sourced from reference TRBV18 and TRBJ2-1, is NAGVMQNPRHLVRRRGQEARLRCSPMKGHSHVYWYRQLPEEGLKFMVYLQKENIIDESGMPKERFSAEFPKEGPSILRIQQVVRGDSAAYFCASSPRTALVSFNEQFFGPGTRLTVL.

This chain connects TRBV5-1 to TRBJ2-3, with D possibly being TRBD2 (5 bases). The CDR3 runs 16 residues. Germline V gene lookup returns CDR1 SGHRS and CDR2 YFSETQ. Trimming took off 0 bases at V and 3 bases at J, with 14 bases between the two ends. Here the CDR3 reads CASSLEGSVGTDTQYF. CDR3 DNA sequence: TGCGCCAGCAGCTTGGAAGGGAGCGTGGGGACAGATACGCAGTATTTT.

The chain links TRBV4-2 to TRBJ1-6; D unresolved. CDR3 length: 14 amino acids. The ends were cut back, 0 bases at V and 10 bases at J, with 10 bases in the middle. Looked up from germline, CDR1 is LGHNA and CDR2 is YNFKEQ. CDR3: CASSQDPTGSPLHF. Here the CDR3 DNA reads TGTGCCAGCAGCCAAGACCCGACGGGATCACCCCTCCACTTT.

The chain uses TRBV7-9 and TRBJ1-4; D is unclear. The CDR3 is made up of 15 amino acids. Germline assignment: CDR1 SEHNR and CDR2 FQNEAQ (reference sequence). V shed 3 bases and J shed 7 bases, with 15 bases lying between them. Here the CDR3 DNA reads TGTGCCAGCAGCTTGATTGCCCTCCGAGGTGAAAAACTGTTTTTT. Its translation: CASSLIALRGEKLFF.